The 28 T cell receptor beta chains listed next were all sequenced from one sample in a study of cytomegalovirus exposure and HLA in healthy donors. The PCR used 60 Vbeta and 13 Jbeta primers. Using immunoSEQ multiplex PCR, the repertoire was profiled, and TCRdb retains in-frame clones only, with some absent. The sample has more than 15,000 clones; under 80% are singletons. Specimen: PBMCs. The receptors were gathered from a man aged 18 to 29 in good health and CMV-seronegative.

V usage is TRBV2 and J usage is TRBJ2-2; 13 positions agree with TRBD2. This CDR3 is 16 amino acids long. Germline V gene data show CDR1 as SNHLY and CDR2 as FYNNEI. The V and J ends lost 4 bases and 6 bases, in that order; junction bases with no gene match: 5. CDR3 sequence reads: CASSATSGRAAGELFF. The CDR3, as DNA: TGTGCCAGCAGTGCCACTAGCGGGAGGGCCGCCGGGGAGCTGTTTTTT.

The J gene is TRBJ1-2, the V gene TRBV30, with 7 bases aligning to TRBD1. Germline V gene data show CDR1 as GTSNPN and CDR2 as SVGIG (reference sequence). The CDR3 spans 13 residues. Trimming took 3 bases from V and 5 from J; bases not matched to a gene: 6. The CDR3 bases are TGTGCCTGGAGCCGGGACAGCGATTATGGCTACACCTTC. Its protein product is CAWSRDSDYGYTF.

The V and J genes are TRBV4-1 and TRBJ1-5; maybe TRBD1 (5 bases). The CDR3 spans 16 residues. Germline CDR1 reads MGHRA; CDR2 reads YSYEKL. The germline V and J ends were trimmed by 0 bases and 1 base, with 10 bases remaining between them. In nucleotides, the CDR3 is TGCGCCAGCAGCCAAGAAGTCCAGGGAAGCAATCAGCCCCAGCATTTT. It codes for CASSQEVQGSNQPQHF.

The rearrangement joins TRBV9 to TRBJ1-2; D gene ambiguous. Trimming left V 0 bases short and J 3 bases short, with 12 bases between. Germline V gives CDR1 SGDLS, CDR2 YYNGEE. The CDR3 covers 15 residues. CDR3 sequence reads: CASSVAAGRDYGYTF. CDR3 nucleotide sequence: TGTGCCAGCAGCGTAGCCGCCGGGAGGGACTATGGCTACACCTTC.

The rearrangement uses TRBV25-1 and TRBJ1-1, with a possible D match to TRBD1 (5 bases). V lost 5 bases to trimming and J lost 1 base, with 14 bases between them. The CDR3 is 15 residues long. The germline CDR1 and CDR2 sequences are MGHDK and SYGVNS. The CDR3 DNA reads as TGTGCCAGCAGTTTTTTAAGGGGTAGGAACACTGAAGCTTTCTTT. Its translation is CASSFLRGRNTEAFF.

The CDR3 DNA is TGCAGCGGGACAGGACCAAGTGAAAAACTGTTTTTT. Encoded protein: CSGTGPSEKLFF. The V gene is TRBV29-1, the J gene TRBJ1-4; TRBD1 matches 7 bases. CDR3 size: 12 residues. Losses at the gene ends were 7 bases for V and 7 bases for J; bases not matched to a gene: 6. Germline assignment: CDR1 SQVTM and CDR2 ANQGSEA.

This chain joins TRBV9 and TRBJ2-1; possibly TRBD2 for D (6 bases). From germline, CDR1 is SGDLS and CDR2 YYNGEE. The CDR3 loop spans 15 amino acids. V was cut by 4 bases and J by 7 bases, with 18 bases left in between. For the CDR3, the DNA is TGTGCCAGCAGCCCGAGTAGCGGCAGGGCAAATGAGCAGTTCTTC. Its translation is CASSPSSGRANEQFF.

This rearrangement joins TRBV6-5 to TRBJ1-1; unclear D gene. The germline V and J ends were trimmed by 8 bases and 5 bases, with 9 bases remaining between them. Germline CDR1 is MNHEY and CDR2 is SVGAGI. The CDR3 loop spans 11 amino acids. CDR3 in amino acids: CASGGRTEAFF. The CDR3 nucleotides are TGTGCCAGCGGAGGGAGGACTGAAGCTTTCTTT.

V and J are TRBV30 and TRBJ2-7; TRBD1 matches at 7 bases. The ends lost 2 bases at V and 5 bases at J; junction bases unmatched: 6. This CDR3 has 13 residues. Germline loops: CDR1 GTSNPN, CDR2 SVGIG (reference sequence). The CDR3 DNA reads TGTGCCTGGAGTTTCTCCGGGACAGACGAGCAGTACTTC. Protein: CAWSFSGTDEQYF.

The chain uses TRBV14 and TRBJ2-1; D perhaps matches TRBD2 (6 bases). The V gene lost 2 bases and the J gene lost 1 base, with 9 bases spanning the gap. From germline, CDR1 is SGHDN and CDR2 FVKESK. This CDR3 comprises 15 residues. The CDR3 sequence: CASSQLSGSYNEQFF. As DNA, the CDR3 is TGTGCCAGCAGCCAACTAAGCGGGTCCTACAATGAGCAGTTCTTC.

The J gene is TRBJ1-1, the V gene TRBV14; weak D call: TRBD1 (5 bases). The V gene's germline CDR1 is SGHDN and CDR2 FVKESK. V gave up 2 bases and J gave up 4 bases, with 17 bases separating them. This CDR3 has 16 amino acids. CDR3 DNA sequence: TGTGCCAGCAGCCAACGGGCGGGGGTATCAGGCACTGAAGCTTTCTTT. It specifies CASSQRAGVSGTEAFF.

This clone was recorded a few times. CDR3 region: CASSLAGTGGGYTF. CDR3 nucleotide sequence: TGCGCCAGCAGCTTGGCCGGGACAGGAGGCGGCTACACCTTC. The chain is built from TRBV5-1 and TRBJ1-2, with 8 bases that match TRBD1. CDR3 size: 14 residues. The V and J ends lost 0 bases and 8 bases, in that order; junction bases with no gene match: 6. The germline CDR1 and CDR2 sequences are SGHRS and YFSETQ.

The chain links TRBV29-1 to TRBJ2-1; 8 bases map to TRBD2. V gave up 6 bases and J gave up 8 bases; unmatched junction bases: 12. Germline values: CDR1 SQVTM, CDR2 ANQGSEA. The CDR3 loop spans 14 amino acids. The CDR3 region is CSVVGTRTAYEQFF. The CDR3 nucleotides are TGCAGCGTCGTCGGGACTAGGACGGCCTATGAGCAGTTCTTC.

This clone has only one observation. The CDR3 protein is CASSPAGMDEQYF. Here the CDR3 DNA reads TGTGCCAGCAGCCCCGCGGGGATGGACGAGCAGTACTTC. The rearrangement joins TRBV6-6 to TRBJ2-7; D is possibly TRBD2 (6 bases). The CDR3 loop spans 13 amino acids. Germline V CDR1 and CDR2: MNHNY, SVGAGI (reference sequence). Trimming shortened V by 6 bases and J by 5 bases, and 14 bases separated the two germline ends.

The chain links TRBV29-1 to TRBJ1-2; 7 bases line up with TRBD1. Germline V lookup: CDR1 SQVTM, CDR2 ANQGSEA. J lost 2 bases, V lost 7 bases, and 4 bases had no gene match. The CDR3 is 12 amino acids. Here the CDR3 reads CSGGQANYGYTF. The CDR3 region has the DNA TGCAGCGGTGGACAGGCGAACTATGGCTACACCTTC.

The gene calls are TRBV9 and TRBJ1-1; TRBD1 matches at 10 bases. CDR1 is SGDLS and CDR2 is YYNGEE in the germline V gene. J lost 3 bases, V lost 2 bases, and 7 bases had no gene match. The CDR3 consists of 16 residues. The chain's CDR3 is CASSVGTGDTDTEAFF. In nucleotides, the CDR3 is TGTGCCAGCAGCGTGGGGACAGGGGACACGGACACTGAAGCTTTCTTT.

This clone turned up a few times. The chain combines TRBV5-4 with TRBJ1-1, with 10 bases matching TRBD1. V shed 4 bases and J 4 bases; nucleotides not matched to a gene: 1. This CDR3 has 13 residues. Per germline, CDR1 SGHNT and CDR2 YYREEE (reference sequence). For the CDR3, the DNA is TGTGCCAGCAGCAGGACAGGGGGCACTGAAGCTTTCTTT. Translation gives CASSRTGGTEAFF.

J is TRBJ1-2 and V is TRBV7-2, with no clear D. In germline, CDR1 is SGHTA, CDR2 FQGNSA. The CDR3 loop spans 15 amino acids. Trimming shortened V by 2 bases and J by 2 bases, and 12 bases separated the two germline ends. The CDR3 nucleotides are TGTGCCAGCAGCTTAACCATCCAGGTAAACTATGGCTACACCTTC. This translates into CASSLTIQVNYGYTF.

This chain uses TRBV11-1 with TRBJ2-2, with no clear D. The ends were cut back, 2 bases at V and 6 bases at J, with 10 bases in the middle. CDR1 is SGHAT, CDR2 FQDESV, per germline (reference sequence). The CDR3 is made up of 14 amino acids. This CDR3 is CASSLSSYPGELFF. DNA for the CDR3: TGTGCCAGCAGCTTATCGTCCTACCCCGGGGAGCTGTTTTTT.

This clone was detected only a few times. The genes are TRBV6-1 and TRBJ1-1; 8 bases are a match to TRBD1. CDR3 size: 13 residues. In germline, CDR1 is MNHNS, CDR2 SASEGT. J gave up 5 bases and V 7 bases, and 6 bases lay outside the gene matches. The CDR3 region is CASNRQGATEAFF. The CDR3 nucleotides are TGTGCCAGCAATCGGCAGGGGGCGACTGAAGCTTTCTTT.

This clone has a single count. This rearrangement joins TRBV30 to TRBJ1-1; D may be TRBD1 (5 bases). The CDR3 runs 11 residues. The germline CDR1 and CDR2 sequences are GTSNPN and SVGIG (reference sequence). With 3 bases removed from V and 11 bases from J, the gap between germline ends came to 13 bases. The CDR3 sequence: CAWREDTAAFF. The DNA of the CDR3 is TGTGCCTGGAGAGAGGACACGGCGGCTTTCTTT.

Judged by abundance, this clone is large. This chain connects TRBV2 to TRBJ2-2, with 14 bases lining up with TRBD2. The CDR3 is 20 residues long. The germline CDR1 and CDR2 sequences are SNHLY and FYNNEI. With 4 bases clipped from V and 1 base from J, the junction kept 11 bases outside the gene matches. The CDR3 nucleotides are TGTGCCAGCAGTGGAGACCCGGGACTAGCGGGGGCCTTGAACACCGGGGAGCTGTTTTTT. Its protein is CASSGDPGLAGALNTGELFF.

This clone has just one count. V and J are TRBV30 and TRBJ1-5; no reliable D call. Germline loops: CDR1 GTSNPN, CDR2 SVGIG (reference sequence). Trimming pared 0 bases from V and 5 bases from J, leaving 11 bases between. The CDR3 loop spans 14 amino acids. CDR3 nucleotide sequence: TGTGCCTGGAGTGTACGAGGTGGTGATCAGCCCCAGCATTTT. It encodes CAWSVRGGDQPQHF. Filled out from reference TRBV30 and TRBJ1-5, the complete variable domain reads SQTIHQWPATLVQPVGSPLSLECTVEGTSNPNLYWYRQAAGRGLQLLFYSVGIGQISSEVPQNLSASRPQDRQFILSSKKLLLSDSGFYLCAWSVRGGDQPQHFGDGTRLSIL.

This clone came up a few times. The chain employs TRBV30 and TRBJ1-3, with 7 bases fitting TRBD1. Germline CDR1 GTSNPN, CDR2 SVGIG (reference sequence). The CDR3 runs 14 residues. Trimming took 5 bases from V and 4 from J; bases not matched to a gene: 8. CDR3 sequence (DNA): TGTGCCTGGGCCCCGGGACAGCGGGGAAACACCATATATTTT. Amino acid sequence: CAWAPGQRGNTIYF. The full variable domain, completed using reference TRBV30 and TRBJ1-3, is SQTIHQWPATLVQPVGSPLSLECTVEGTSNPNLYWYRQAAGRGLQLLFYSVGIGQISSEVPQNLSASRPQDRQFILSSKKLLLSDSGFYLCAWAPGQRGNTIYFGEGSWLTVV.

Only a few counts were recorded for this clone. The chain combines TRBV9 with TRBJ1-2; D unclear. Trimming removed 4 bases from V and 2 bases from J, with 9 bases in between. Germline loops: CDR1 SGDLS, CDR2 YYNGEE. The CDR3 has 13 amino acids. CDR3 loop: CASSPTENYGYTF. The CDR3 DNA is TGTGCCAGCAGCCCTACAGAAAACTATGGCTACACCTTC.

V and J are TRBV5-6 and TRBJ1-1; 9 bases fit TRBD1. V was pared by 3 bases and J by 0 bases, with 3 bases of the junction left unmatched. From germline, CDR1 is SGHDT and CDR2 YYEEEE. The CDR3 totals 15 residues. This CDR3 is CASSSGTGLNTEAFF. CDR3 in DNA: TGTGCCAGCAGCTCGGGGACAGGGTTGAACACTGAAGCTTTCTTT. The variable domain in full, completed from reference TRBV5-6 and TRBJ1-1, reads DAGVTQSPTHLIKTRGQQVTLRCSPKSGHDTVSWYQQALGQGPQFIFQYYEEEERQRGNFPDRFSGHQFPNYSSELNVNALLLGDSALYLCASSSGTGLNTEAFFGQGTRLTVV.

The V call is TRBV25-1, the J call TRBJ1-3; possibly TRBD1 for D (5 bases). The CDR3 spans 14 residues. Per the germline V gene, CDR1 is MGHDK and CDR2 is SYGVNS. Deletions cut 2 bases from V and 7 bases from J, with 12 bases between. In DNA, the CDR3 is TGTGCCAGCAGTGAAGGGTCAGGGTGGAACACCATATATTTT. The encoded protein is CASSEGSGWNTIYF.

The V and J genes are TRBV30 and TRBJ1-2, with 8 bases that match TRBD1. V shed 0 bases, J shed 7 bases, and the junction held 4 bases outside the gene matches. Germline CDR1 reads GTSNPN; CDR2 reads SVGIG (reference sequence). The CDR3 is 13 amino acids. The DNA of the CDR3 is TGTGCCTGGAGTGTGACAGGGGTTTCTGGCTACACCTTC. Amino acids: CAWSVTGVSGYTF.